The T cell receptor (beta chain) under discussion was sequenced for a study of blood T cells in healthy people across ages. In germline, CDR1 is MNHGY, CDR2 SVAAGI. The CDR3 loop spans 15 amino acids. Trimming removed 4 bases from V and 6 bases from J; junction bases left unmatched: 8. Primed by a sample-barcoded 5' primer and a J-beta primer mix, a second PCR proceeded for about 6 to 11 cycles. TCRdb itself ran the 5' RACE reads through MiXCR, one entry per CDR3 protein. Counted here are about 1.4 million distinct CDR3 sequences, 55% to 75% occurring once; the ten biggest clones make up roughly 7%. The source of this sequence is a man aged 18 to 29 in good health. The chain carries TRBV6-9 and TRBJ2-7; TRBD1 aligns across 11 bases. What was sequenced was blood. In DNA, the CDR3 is TGTGCCAGCAGTTTGAATGGGACAGGGGGTTTCGAGCAGTACTTC. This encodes CASSLNGTGGFEQYF.